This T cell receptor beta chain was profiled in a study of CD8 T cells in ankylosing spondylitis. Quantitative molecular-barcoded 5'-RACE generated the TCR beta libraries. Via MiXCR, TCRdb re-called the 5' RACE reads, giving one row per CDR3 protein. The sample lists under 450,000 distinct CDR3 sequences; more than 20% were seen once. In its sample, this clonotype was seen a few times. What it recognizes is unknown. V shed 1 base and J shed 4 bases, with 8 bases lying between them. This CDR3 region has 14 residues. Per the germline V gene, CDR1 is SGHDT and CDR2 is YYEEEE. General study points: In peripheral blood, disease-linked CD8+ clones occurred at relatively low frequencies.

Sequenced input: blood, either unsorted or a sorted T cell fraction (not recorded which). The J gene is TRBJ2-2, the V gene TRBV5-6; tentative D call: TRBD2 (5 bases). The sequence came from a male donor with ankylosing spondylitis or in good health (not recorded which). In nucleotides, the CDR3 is TGTGCCAGCAGCTTGCAGCGGTCCACCGGGGAGCTGTTTTTT. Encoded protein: CASSLQRSTGELFF.